A single sample is the source of the 6 T cell receptor beta chains below, sequenced in a study of vaccination and CD4 T cells after COVID-19 (dated 2022 in TCRdb). Library prep was done by PCR. The sequencing machine was an Illumina iSeq 100. At the Johns Hopkins FTIC core, DNA from the cultured CD4+ T cells underwent TCR sequencing with the Oncomine TCR Beta short-read assay. The public reads were reanalyzed by TCRdb: fastp trimming at Q25, MiXCR alignment, in-frame beta chains only. Here each entry gathers all rows of one CDR3 protein and keeps the most common genes and DNA. The sample data list 20,000 to 30,000 distinct CDR3 sequences, and less than 35% of these were observed just once. The leading ten clones occupy under 8.5% of the sample. Antigens of these TCRs are unknown. The intended sense of this specimen's time point label: late sampling 161 to 241 days after vaccination in three convalescent patients. This sample's treatment or condition label indicates: roughly 10-day PBMC culture with coronavirus spike peptide pools or control peptides (ViraFEST assay).

Here the sequenced sample was CD4+ T cells from blood, cultured in vitro, taken about 7 months after SARS-CoV-2 vaccination. The source is a human donor who had recovered from COVID-19.

This clonotype was detected a few times. This chain joins TRBV6-2 or TRBV6-3 and TRBJ2-3; unclear D gene. This CDR3 has 15 amino acids. Germline CDR1 is MNHEY and CDR2 is SVGEGT. Deletions cut 6 bases from V and 1 base from J, with 14 bases between. The CDR3 sequence is CASREQRFGTDTQYF. The CDR3 DNA reads as TGTGCCAGCAGGGAACAAAGGTTCGGCACAGATACGCAGTATTTT.

The rearrangement links TRBV20-1 to TRBJ1-6; no clear D gene. Germline CDR1 and CDR2: DFQATT and SNEGSKA (reference sequence). The CDR3 has 15 residues. Between the trimmed V and J ends, which lost 3 bases and 6 bases, there was a span of 15 bases. The CDR3 sequence is CSASNPGRSNSPLHF. The CDR3 DNA follows: TGCAGTGCTAGCAACCCGGGCAGGAGTAATTCACCCCTCCACTTT.

A single count supports this clonotype. The J gene is TRBJ2-1, the V gene TRBV28, with 7 bases identical to TRBD2. Germline V CDR1 and CDR2: MDHEN, SYDVKM. This CDR3 spans 13 amino acids. V was pared by 3 bases and J by 8 bases, with 4 bases of the junction left unmatched. CDR3 residues: CASSLREPDEQFF. The DNA for the CDR3 is TGTGCCAGCAGTTTGCGGGAGCCGGATGAGCAGTTCTTC.

In its sample, this clonotype was seen a few times. The rearrangement links TRBV24-1 to TRBJ2-3; D is undetermined. The CDR3 is 14 residues long. Germline CDR1 KGHDR, CDR2 SFDVKD. V was pared by 2 bases and J by 0 bases, with 5 bases between. The CDR3 here is CATSDSPSTDTQYF. The CDR3 nucleotides are TGTGCCACCAGTGATTCCCCCAGCACAGATACGCAGTATTTT.

This clonotype appeared a single time. The J gene is TRBJ2-5, the V gene TRBV4-1; a possible D gene is TRBD2 (5 bases). The CDR3 totals 13 residues. V was trimmed by 4 bases and J by 5 bases, leaving 11 bases between them. Germline lookup yields CDR1 MGHRA and CDR2 YSYEKL. The CDR3 coding sequence is TGCGCCAGCAGCCGAGGAGGTTTGGAGACCCAGTACTTC. Protein product: CASSRGGLETQYF.

This chain connects TRBV6-1 to TRBJ2-7; 9 positions match TRBD2. The CDR3 length is 14 residues. The germline CDR1 and CDR2 sequences are MNHNS and SASEGT. Trimming at V came to 6 bases and at J to 3 bases, leaving 6 bases not matched to a gene. CDR3 DNA sequence: TGTGCCAGCAGCAAGGGACTAGCTTTCTACGAGCAGTACTTC. Amino acids: CASSKGLAFYEQYF.